These T cell receptor beta chains were read from a single sample in a study of T-cell reconstitution after alpha-beta-depleted transplantation in children. TCRdb itself ran the PCR reads through MiXCR, one entry per CDR3 protein. Of about 300,000 distinct CDR3 sequences listed, 10% are singletons. The sequencing here drew on PBMCs, taken before TCRalphabeta/CD19-depleted stem cell transplant. The source of these receptors is a boy in the first two years of life with acute myeloid leukemia, due to receive a stem cell transplant. Each CDR3 is given with its conserved first and last residue. Fields, in order: D gene, CDR3 length, J gene, clone size, V gene, CDR3 protein, CDR3 DNA. D genes are given only for firm matches. Clone sizes are given selectively: once, few, many, or a class where the clone is expanded.

.,16,TRBJ2-7,many,TRBV7-2,CASSSLAMVSSYEQYF,TGTGCCAGCAGCTCGCTTGCAATGGTTAGTTCCTACGAGCAGTACTTC
.,15,TRBJ2-6,many,TRBV5-1,CASSLISSGANVLTF,TGCGCCAGCAGCTTGATCTCCTCTGGGGCCAACGTCCTGACTTTC
.,15,TRBJ2-7,many,TRBV3-1,CASSQLYHKGDEQYF,TGTGCCAGCAGCCAACTCTACCACAAGGGGGACGAGCAGTACTTC
TRBD2,18,TRBJ2-2,many,TRBV7-6,CASRFGLAGGPNTGELFF,TGTGCCAGCAGGTTTGGACTAGCGGGAGGCCCGAACACCGGGGAGCTGTTTTTT
TRBD2,14,TRBJ2-2,many,TRBV5-1,CASSFSGGTGELFF,TGCGCCAGCAGCTTCTCGGGGGGCACCGGGGAGCTGTTTTTT
TRBD2,14,TRBJ2-1,many,TRBV5-1,CASSLIGGGDEQFF,TGCGCCAGCAGCTTGATCGGGGGGGGCGATGAGCAGTTCTTC
TRBD2,15,TRBJ2-7,.,TRBV7-2,CASSFGLAGSYEQYF,TGTGCCAGCAGCTTCGGACTAGCGGGGTCCTACGAGCAGTACTTC
.,15,TRBJ2-2,many,TRBV11-2,CASSLVGGSGGELFF,TGTGCCAGCAGCTTAGTCGGGGGTTCAGGCGGGGAGCTGTTTTTT
TRBD1,14,TRBJ2-7,few,TRBV14,CASSQWTGTYEQYF,TGTGCCAGCAGCCAATGGACAGGCACCTACGAGCAGTACTTC
TRBD2,14,TRBJ2-3,.,TRBV20-1,CSARKAGGVDTQYF,TGCAGTGCTAGAAAAGCGGGAGGGGTAGATACGCAGTATTTT
TRBD2,15,TRBJ2-5,many,TRBV10-3,CAISESSGGEETQYF,TGTGCCATCAGTGAGTCAAGCGGGGGCGAAGAGACCCAGTACTTC
.,13,TRBJ1-1,many,TRBV7-9,CASSLAQGTEAFF,TGTGCCAGCAGCTTAGCACAGGGCACTGAAGCTTTCTTT
TRBD1,14,TRBJ2-5,many,TRBV28,CASSFQDRGKTQYF,TGTGCCAGCAGTTTCCAGGACAGGGGAAAGACCCAGTACTTC
.,15,TRBJ2-1,many,TRBV7-2,CASSLAELGYNEQFF,TGTGCCAGCAGCTTAGCGGAGTTAGGATACAATGAGCAGTTCTTC
.,15,TRBJ2-1,many,TRBV7-9,CASSLGRQGPNEQFF,TGTGCCAGCAGCCTGGGGCGGCAGGGGCCTAATGAGCAGTTCTTC
TRBD2,15,TRBJ2-3,.,TRBV19,CASSILAGAKDTQYF,TGTGCCAGTAGTATCCTAGCGGGAGCGAAAGATACGCAGTATTTT
.,13,TRBJ2-2,many,TRBV5-5,CASSPQNTGELFF,TGTGCCAGCAGCCCCCAGAACACCGGGGAGCTGTTTTTT
TRBD1,14,TRBJ2-3,many,TRBV7-3,CASSSTGSTDTQYF,TGTGCCAGCAGCTCGACAGGGAGCACAGATACGCAGTATTTT
.,13,TRBJ2-7,once,TRBV6-2/TRBV6-3,CASSKDSSYEQYF,TGTGCCAGCAGTAAGGACAGCTCCTACGAGCAGTACTTC
.,14,TRBJ2-2,many,TRBV27,CASRGWENTGELFF,TGTGCCAGCAGGGGTTGGGAGAACACCGGGGAGCTGTTTTTT
TRBD2,14,TRBJ2-1,many,TRBV29-1,CSAERGGLYNEQFF,TGCAGCGCGGAGCGGGGGGGGCTATACAATGAGCAGTTCTTC
.,11,TRBJ2-1,many,TRBV20-1,CSARVLTNLLF,TGCAGTGCTAGAGTCTTGACTAACCTTTTATTC
.,12,TRBJ2-3,many,TRBV5-4,CASSVLFDTQYF,TGTGCCAGCAGCGTCCTTTTCGATACGCAGTATTTT